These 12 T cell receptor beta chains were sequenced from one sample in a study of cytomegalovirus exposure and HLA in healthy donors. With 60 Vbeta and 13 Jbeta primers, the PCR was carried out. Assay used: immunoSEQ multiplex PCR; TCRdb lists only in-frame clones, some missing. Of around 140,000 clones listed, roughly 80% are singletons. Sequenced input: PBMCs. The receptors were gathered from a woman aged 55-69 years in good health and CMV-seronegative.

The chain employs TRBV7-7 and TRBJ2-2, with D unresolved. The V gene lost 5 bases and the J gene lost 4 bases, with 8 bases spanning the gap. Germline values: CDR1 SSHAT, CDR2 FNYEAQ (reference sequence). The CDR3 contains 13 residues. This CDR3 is CASSPTRTGELFF. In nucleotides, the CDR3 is TGTGCCAGCAGCCCTACCCGCACCGGGGAGCTGTTTTTT.

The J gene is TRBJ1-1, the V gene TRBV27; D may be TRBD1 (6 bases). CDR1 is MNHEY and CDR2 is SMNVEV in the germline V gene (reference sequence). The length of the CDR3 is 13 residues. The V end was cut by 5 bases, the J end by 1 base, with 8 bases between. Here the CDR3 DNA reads TGTGCCAGCAGTAGACAGGAGAACACTGAAGCTTTCTTT. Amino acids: CASSRQENTEAFF.

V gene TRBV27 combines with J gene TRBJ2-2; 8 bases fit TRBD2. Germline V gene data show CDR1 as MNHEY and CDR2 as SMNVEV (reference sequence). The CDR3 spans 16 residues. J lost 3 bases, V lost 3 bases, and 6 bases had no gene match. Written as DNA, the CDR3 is TGTGCCAGCAGTTTCTCAGCGGGAGTAGACACCGGGGAGCTGTTTTTT. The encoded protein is CASSFSAGVDTGELFF.

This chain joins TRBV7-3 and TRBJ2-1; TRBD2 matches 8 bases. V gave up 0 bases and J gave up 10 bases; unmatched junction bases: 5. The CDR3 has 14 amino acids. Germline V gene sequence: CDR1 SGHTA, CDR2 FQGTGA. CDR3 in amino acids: CASSLTRSSGEQFF. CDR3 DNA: TGTGCCAGCAGCTTAACGAGGTCTAGCGGGGAGCAGTTCTTC.

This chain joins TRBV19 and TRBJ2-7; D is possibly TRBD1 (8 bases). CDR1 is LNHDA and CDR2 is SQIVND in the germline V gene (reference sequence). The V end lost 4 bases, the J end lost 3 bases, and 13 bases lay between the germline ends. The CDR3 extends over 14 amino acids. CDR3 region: CASSTNRGGYEQYF. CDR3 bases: TGTGCCAGTAGTACAAACAGGGGGGGCTACGAGCAGTACTTC.

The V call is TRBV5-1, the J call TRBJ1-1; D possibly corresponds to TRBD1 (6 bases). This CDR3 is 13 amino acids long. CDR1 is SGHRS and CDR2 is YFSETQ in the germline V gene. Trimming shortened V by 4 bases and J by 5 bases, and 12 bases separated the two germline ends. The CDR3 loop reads CASSPAGVTEAFF. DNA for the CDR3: TGCGCCAGCAGCCCCGCAGGGGTTACTGAAGCTTTCTTT.

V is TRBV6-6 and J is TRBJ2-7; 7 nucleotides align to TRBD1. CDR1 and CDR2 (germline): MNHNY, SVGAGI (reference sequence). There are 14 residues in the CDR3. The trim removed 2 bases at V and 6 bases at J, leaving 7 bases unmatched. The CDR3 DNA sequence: TGTGCCAGCAGTTACAGGGGGCTCATGGGCGAGCAGTACTTC. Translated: CASSYRGLMGEQYF.

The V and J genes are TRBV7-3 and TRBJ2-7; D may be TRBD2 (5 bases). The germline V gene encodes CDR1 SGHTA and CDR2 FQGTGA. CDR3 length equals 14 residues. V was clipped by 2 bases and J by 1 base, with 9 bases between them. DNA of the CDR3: TGTGCCAGCAGCTTAGGTCGGGATTCCTACGAGCAGTACTTC. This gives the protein CASSLGRDSYEQYF. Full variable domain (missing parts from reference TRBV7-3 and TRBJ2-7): GAGVSQTPSNKVTEKGKYVELRCDPISGHTALYWYRQSLGQGPEFLIYFQGTGAADDSGLPNDRFFAVRPEGSVSTLKIQRTERGDSAVYLCASSLGRDSYEQYFGPGTRLTVT.

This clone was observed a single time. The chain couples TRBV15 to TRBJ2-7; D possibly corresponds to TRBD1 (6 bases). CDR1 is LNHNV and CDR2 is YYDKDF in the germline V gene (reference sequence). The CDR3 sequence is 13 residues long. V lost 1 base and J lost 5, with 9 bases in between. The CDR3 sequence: CATSRGRGNEQYF. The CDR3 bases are TGTGCCACCAGCAGAGGCAGGGGAAACGAGCAGTACTTC.

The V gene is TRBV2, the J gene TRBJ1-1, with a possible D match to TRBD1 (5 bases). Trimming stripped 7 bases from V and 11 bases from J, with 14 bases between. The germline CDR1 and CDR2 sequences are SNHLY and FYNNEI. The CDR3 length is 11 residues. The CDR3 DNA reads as TGTGCCAGCAAGACAGATACCTCGGCTTTCTTT. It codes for CASKTDTSAFF.

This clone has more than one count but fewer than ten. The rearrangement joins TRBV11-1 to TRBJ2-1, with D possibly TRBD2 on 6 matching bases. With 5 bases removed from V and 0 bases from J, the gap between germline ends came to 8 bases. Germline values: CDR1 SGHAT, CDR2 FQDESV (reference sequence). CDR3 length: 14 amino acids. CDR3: CASSDGGSYNEQFF. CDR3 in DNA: TGTGCCAGCAGCGACGGGGGCTCCTACAATGAGCAGTTCTTC.

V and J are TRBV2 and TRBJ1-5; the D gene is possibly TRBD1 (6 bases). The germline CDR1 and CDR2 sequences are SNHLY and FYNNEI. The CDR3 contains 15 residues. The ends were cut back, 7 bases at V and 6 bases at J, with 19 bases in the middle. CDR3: CASTTGQRGSQPQHF. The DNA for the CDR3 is TGTGCCAGCACCACGGGACAAAGAGGTAGTCAGCCCCAGCATTTT.